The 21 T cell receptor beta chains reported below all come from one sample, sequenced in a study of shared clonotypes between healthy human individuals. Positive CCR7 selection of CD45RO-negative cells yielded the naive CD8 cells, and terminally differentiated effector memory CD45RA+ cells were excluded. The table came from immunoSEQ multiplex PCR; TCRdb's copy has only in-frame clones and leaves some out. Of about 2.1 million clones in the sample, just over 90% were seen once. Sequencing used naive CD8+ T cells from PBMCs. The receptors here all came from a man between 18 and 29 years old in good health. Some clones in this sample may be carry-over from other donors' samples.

Here the CDR3 DNA reads TGTGCCAGCAGCGCCCATCAGGGTGGGTATGGCTACACCTTC. It yields the protein CASSAHQGGYGYTF. The chain employs TRBV9 and TRBJ1-2, with a tentative D call TRBD1 (5 bases). Germline CDR1 SGDLS, CDR2 YYNGEE. Trimming cost V 3 bases and J 5 bases, with 14 bases left between them. CDR3 length equals 14 residues.

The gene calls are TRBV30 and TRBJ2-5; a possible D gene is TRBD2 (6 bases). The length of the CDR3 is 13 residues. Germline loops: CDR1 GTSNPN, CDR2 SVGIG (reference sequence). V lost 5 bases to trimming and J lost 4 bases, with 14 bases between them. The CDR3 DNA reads TGTGCCTGGGATCTGGGGGGTACAGAGACCCAGTACTTC. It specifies CAWDLGGTETQYF.

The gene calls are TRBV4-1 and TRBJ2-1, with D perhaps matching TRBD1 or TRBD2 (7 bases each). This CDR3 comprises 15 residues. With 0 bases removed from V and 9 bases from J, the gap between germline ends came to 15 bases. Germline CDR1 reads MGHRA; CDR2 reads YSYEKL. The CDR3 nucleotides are TGCGCCAGCAGCCAAGAAGGGGGAGGGGGCGGTGAGCAGTTCTTC. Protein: CASSQEGGGGGEQFF.

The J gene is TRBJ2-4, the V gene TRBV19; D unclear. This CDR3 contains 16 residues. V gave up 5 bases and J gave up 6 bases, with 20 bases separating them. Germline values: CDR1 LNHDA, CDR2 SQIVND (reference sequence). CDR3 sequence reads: CASSARLMGWINIQYF. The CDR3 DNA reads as TGTGCCAGTAGTGCGCGGCTTATGGGGTGGATAAACATTCAGTACTTC.

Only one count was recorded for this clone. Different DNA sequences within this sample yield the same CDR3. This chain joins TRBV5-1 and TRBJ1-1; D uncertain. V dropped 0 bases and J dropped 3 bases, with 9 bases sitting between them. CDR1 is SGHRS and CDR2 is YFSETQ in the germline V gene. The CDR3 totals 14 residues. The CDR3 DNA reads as TGCGCCAGCAGCTTGGTTCGGGGTGACACTGAAGCTTTCTTT. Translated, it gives CASSLVRGDTEAFF.

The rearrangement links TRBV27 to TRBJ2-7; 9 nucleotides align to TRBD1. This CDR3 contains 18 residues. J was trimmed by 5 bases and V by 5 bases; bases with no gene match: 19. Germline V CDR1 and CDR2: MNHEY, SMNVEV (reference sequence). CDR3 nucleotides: TGTGCCAGCAGTCCACGATACCCCTTCGGACAGGGGATCGACGAGCAGTACTTC. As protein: CASSPRYPFGQGIDEQYF.

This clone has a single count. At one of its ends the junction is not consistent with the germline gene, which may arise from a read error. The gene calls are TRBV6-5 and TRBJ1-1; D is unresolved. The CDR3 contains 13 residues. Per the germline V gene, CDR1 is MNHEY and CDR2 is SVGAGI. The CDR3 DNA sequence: TGTGCCAGCAGTTACTTGGGGAACTCTGAAGCTTTCTTT. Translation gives CASSYLGNSEAFF.

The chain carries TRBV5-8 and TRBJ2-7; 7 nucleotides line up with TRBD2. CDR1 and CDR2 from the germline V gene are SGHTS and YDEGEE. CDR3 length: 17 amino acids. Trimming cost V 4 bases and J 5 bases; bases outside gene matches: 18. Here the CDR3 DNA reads TGTGCCAGCAGCGTGTACAAGGAAGGCGGGAGTTGGGACGAGCAGTACTTC. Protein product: CASSVYKEGGSWDEQYF.

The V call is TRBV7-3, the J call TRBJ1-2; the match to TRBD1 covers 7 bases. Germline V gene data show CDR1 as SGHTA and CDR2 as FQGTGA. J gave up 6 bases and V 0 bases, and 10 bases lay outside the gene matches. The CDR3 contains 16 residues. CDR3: CASSLTLRQGLDGYTF. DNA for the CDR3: TGTGCCAGCAGCTTAACCTTACGACAGGGCTTGGATGGCTACACCTTC.

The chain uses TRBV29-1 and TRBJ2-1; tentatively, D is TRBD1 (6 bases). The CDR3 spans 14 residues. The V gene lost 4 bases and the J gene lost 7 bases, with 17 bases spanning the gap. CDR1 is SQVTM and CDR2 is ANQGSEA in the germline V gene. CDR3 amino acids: CSVALPGVWNEQFF. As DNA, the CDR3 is TGCAGCGTTGCTTTGCCAGGGGTCTGGAATGAGCAGTTCTTC.

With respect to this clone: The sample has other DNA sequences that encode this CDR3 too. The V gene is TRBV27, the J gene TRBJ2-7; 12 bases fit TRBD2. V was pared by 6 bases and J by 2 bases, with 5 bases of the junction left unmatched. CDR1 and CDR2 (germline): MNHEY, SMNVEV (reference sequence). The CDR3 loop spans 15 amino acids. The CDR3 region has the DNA TGTGCCAGCAGCTCGCTAGCGGGAGGGCCCTACGAGCAGTACTTC. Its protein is CASSSLAGGPYEQYF.

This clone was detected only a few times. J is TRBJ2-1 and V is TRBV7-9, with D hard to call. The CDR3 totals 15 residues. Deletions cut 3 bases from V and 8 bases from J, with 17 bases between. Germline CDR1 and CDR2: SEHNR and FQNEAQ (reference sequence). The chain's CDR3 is CASSLLPAPGDEQFF. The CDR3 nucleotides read TGTGCCAGCAGCTTGCTTCCAGCCCCTGGGGATGAGCAGTTCTTC. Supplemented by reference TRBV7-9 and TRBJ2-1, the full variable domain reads DTGVSQNPRHKITKRGQNVTFRCDPISEHNRLYWYRQTLGQGPEFLTYFQNEAQLEKSRLLSDRFSAERPKGSFSTLEIQRTEQGDSAMYLCASSLLPAPGDEQFFGPGTRLTVL.

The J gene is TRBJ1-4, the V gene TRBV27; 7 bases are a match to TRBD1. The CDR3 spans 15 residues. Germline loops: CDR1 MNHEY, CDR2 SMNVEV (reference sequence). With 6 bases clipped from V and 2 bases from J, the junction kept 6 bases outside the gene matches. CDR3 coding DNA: TGTGCCAGCAGCCAGGGGGGCGTCACTAATGAAAAACTGTTTTTT. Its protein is CASSQGGVTNEKLFF.

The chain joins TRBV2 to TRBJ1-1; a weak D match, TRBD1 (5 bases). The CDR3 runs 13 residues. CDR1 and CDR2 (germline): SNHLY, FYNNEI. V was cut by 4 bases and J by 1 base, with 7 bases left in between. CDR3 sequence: CASSATENTEAFF. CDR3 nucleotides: TGTGCCAGCAGTGCGACAGAGAACACTGAAGCTTTCTTT.

The CDR3 protein is CASSAQAAVPYEQYF. As DNA, the CDR3 is TGCGCCAGCAGCGCCCAGGCCGCAGTTCCCTACGAGCAGTACTTC. This sequence joins TRBV5-1 and TRBJ2-7; D unclear. This CDR3 is 15 amino acids long. The germline V and J ends were trimmed by 4 bases and 2 bases, with 16 bases remaining between them. CDR1 and CDR2 (germline): SGHRS, YFSETQ.

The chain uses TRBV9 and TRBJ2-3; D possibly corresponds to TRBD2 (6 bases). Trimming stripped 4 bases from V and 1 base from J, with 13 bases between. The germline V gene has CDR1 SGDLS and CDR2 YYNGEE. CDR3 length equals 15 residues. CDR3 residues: CASSRGGMGTDTQYF. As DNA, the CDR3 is TGTGCCAGCAGCCGTGGCGGGATGGGCACAGATACGCAGTATTTT.

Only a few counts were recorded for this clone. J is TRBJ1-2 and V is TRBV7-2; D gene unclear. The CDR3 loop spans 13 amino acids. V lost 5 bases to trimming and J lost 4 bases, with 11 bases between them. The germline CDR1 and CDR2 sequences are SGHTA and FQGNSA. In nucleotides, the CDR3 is TGTGCCAGCAGCATCCCAGAGGGCTATGGCTACACCTTC. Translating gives CASSIPEGYGYTF.

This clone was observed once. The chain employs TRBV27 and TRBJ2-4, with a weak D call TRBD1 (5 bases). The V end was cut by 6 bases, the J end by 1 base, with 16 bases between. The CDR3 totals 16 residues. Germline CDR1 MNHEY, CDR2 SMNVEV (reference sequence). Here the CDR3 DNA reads TGTGCCAGCAGCCCCAGGGCCCCCTTGGCCAAAAACATTCAGTACTTC. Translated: CASSPRAPLAKNIQYF.

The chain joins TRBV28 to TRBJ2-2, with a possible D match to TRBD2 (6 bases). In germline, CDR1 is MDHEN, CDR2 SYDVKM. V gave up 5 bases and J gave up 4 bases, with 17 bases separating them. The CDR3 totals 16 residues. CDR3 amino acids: CASSQALGDFTGELFF. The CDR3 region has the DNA TGTGCCAGCAGTCAAGCACTTGGGGACTTCACCGGGGAGCTGTTTTTT.

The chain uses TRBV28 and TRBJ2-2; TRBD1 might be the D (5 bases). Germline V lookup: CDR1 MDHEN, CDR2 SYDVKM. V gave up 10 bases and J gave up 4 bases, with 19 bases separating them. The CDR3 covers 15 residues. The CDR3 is CATAEGVSVTGELFF. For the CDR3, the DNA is TGTGCCACCGCTGAAGGGGTATCCGTCACCGGGGAGCTGTTTTTT.

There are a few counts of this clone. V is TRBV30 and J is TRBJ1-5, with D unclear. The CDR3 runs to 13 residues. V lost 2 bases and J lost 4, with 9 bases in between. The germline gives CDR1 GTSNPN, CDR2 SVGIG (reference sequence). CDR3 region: CAWSPTENQPQHF. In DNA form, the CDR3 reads TGTGCCTGGAGTCCCACAGAGAATCAGCCCCAGCATTTT.